Below, 8 T cell receptor beta chains from the same sample are listed, as sequenced in a study of response to subunit inactivated influenza vaccine. TCRdb reprocessed the RT-PCR reads via MiXCR and lists one record per CDR3 protein. The table has hundreds of thousands of distinct CDR3 sequences, 10% to 12% seen once; the top ten hold approximately 10%. These records were also assigned to another study, of T cells expressing NK-cell markers. According to that study: TCR beta cDNA was generated via 5'RACE template switching incorporating UMIs.

Sequenced material: PBMCs from blood, taken on the day of vaccination. These TCRs come from a man aged 50 or older who received an inactivated influenza vaccine.

The sample holds many counts of this clonotype. The gene calls are TRBV5-1 and TRBJ1-1; 7 bases fit TRBD1. The CDR3 has 16 residues. The germline CDR1 and CDR2 sequences are SGHRS and YFSETQ. Trimming removed 4 bases from V and 0 bases from J; junction bases left unmatched: 9. CDR3 in amino acids: CASSRDGQALNTEAFF. The CDR3 region has the DNA TGCGCCAGCAGCCGGGACGGACAGGCCTTGAACACTGAAGCTTTCTTT. The full variable domain, in which reference TRBV5-1 and TRBJ1-1 provide the parts outside the CDR3, is KAGVTQTPRYLIKTRGQQVTLSCSPISGHRSVSWYQQTPGQGLQFLFEYFSETQRNKGNFPGRFSGRQFSNSRSEMNVSTLELGDSALYLCASSRDGQALNTEAFFGQGTRLTVV.

The J gene is TRBJ1-2, the V gene TRBV28, with D maybe TRBD1 (5 bases). CDR3 size: 13 residues. V was clipped by 2 bases and J by 4 bases, with 8 bases between them. Germline V CDR1 and CDR2: MDHEN, SYDVKM. In nucleotides, the CDR3 is TGTGCCAGCAGTTTAGGGGCTCCCTATGGCTACACCTTC. Protein sequence: CASSLGAPYGYTF.

This clonotype was counted many times. The rearrangement links TRBV20-1 to TRBJ1-1, with D hard to call. There are 14 residues in the CDR3. Trimming removed 1 base from V and 1 base from J, with 10 bases in between. Germline assignment: CDR1 DFQATT and CDR2 SNEGSKA (reference sequence). CDR3 in amino acids: CSARGPGRNTEAFF. The CDR3 nucleotides read TGCAGTGCTAGAGGCCCGGGGAGGAACACTGAAGCTTTCTTT.

This chain links TRBV7-2 with TRBJ2-1; 7 bases fit TRBD1. The CDR3 is 15 residues long. Germline V gives CDR1 SGHTA, CDR2 FQGNSA. The V gene end was trimmed by 6 bases and the J gene end by 2 bases; junction bases not matched to a gene: 7. The CDR3 region has the DNA TGTGCCAGCAGAAGACCCGGGACAGCCTACAATGAGCAGTTCTTC. It codes for CASRRPGTAYNEQFF. Full variable domain (remainder filled in from reference TRBV7-2 and TRBJ2-1): GAGVSQSPSNKVTEKGKDVELRCDPISGHTALYWYRQSLGQGLEFLIYFQGNSAPDKSGLPSDRFSAERTGGSVSTLTIQRTQQEDSAVYLCASRRPGTAYNEQFFGPGTRLTVL.

This clonotype came up many times. V usage is TRBV7-6 and J usage is TRBJ2-1; D not certain. The CDR3 is 14 amino acids. V was cut by 3 bases and J by 2 bases, with 8 bases left in between. CDR1 SGHVS and CDR2 FNYEAQ come from the germline V gene. The CDR3 DNA reads TGTGCCAGCAGCTTCGGTCCAGCCTACAATGAGCAGTTCTTC. Translated, it gives CASSFGPAYNEQFF.

This clonotype has ten or more counts. The rearrangement uses TRBV5-1 and TRBJ2-3; D ambiguous. Trimming shortened V by 0 bases and J by 2 bases, and 7 bases separated the two germline ends. CDR3 length: 14 amino acids. Germline V gene data show CDR1 as SGHRS and CDR2 as YFSETQ. The CDR3 DNA is TGCGCCAGCAGCTTGGGAGAGTCCACAGATACGCAGTATTTT. This encodes CASSLGESTDTQYF.

Many counts were recorded for this clonotype. The chain uses TRBV28 and TRBJ2-7; 11 bases are shared with TRBD1. The CDR3 covers 13 residues. The trim removed 8 bases at V and 6 bases at J, leaving 6 bases unmatched. Germline values: CDR1 MDHEN, CDR2 SYDVKM. The CDR3 DNA is TGTGCCAGCGACCGGGACAGGGGGAGCGAGCAGTACTTC. Its translation: CASDRDRGSEQYF. The full variable domain, with the rest looked up from reference TRBV28 and TRBJ2-7, is DVKVTQSSRYLVKRTGEKVFLECVQDMDHENMFWYRQDPGLGLRLIYFSYDVKMKEKGDIPEGYSVSREKKERFSLILESASTNQTSMYLCASDRDRGSEQYFGPGTRLTVT.

The table lists this clonotype with many counts. The chain combines TRBV12-3 or TRBV12-4 with TRBJ1-6; D remains ambiguous. V was shortened by 3 bases and J by 9 bases, with 12 bases between the two germline ends. The CDR3 spans 14 residues. CDR3 nucleotides: TGTGCCAGCAGTTTTTTGGGAGGTGGTTCACCCCTCCACTTT. Translated: CASSFLGGGSPLHF.